The 5 T cell receptor beta chains below were found in one sample sequenced in a study of cytomegalovirus exposure and HLA in healthy donors. 60 Vbeta and 13 Jbeta primers were used in PCR. This table comes from immunoSEQ multiplex PCR, and its TCRdb copy is limited to in-frame clones, with some not included. The data show about 120,000 clones, with roughly three fifths seen just once and approximately 9.1% held by the top ten. Sequencing was performed on PBMCs. All receptors come from a man in his forties in good health and CMV-seropositive.

This clone was seen only once. The V call is TRBV30, the J call TRBJ2-5; D uncertain. The V gene's germline CDR1 is GTSNPN and CDR2 SVGIG (reference sequence). The ends were cut back, 1 base at V and 4 bases at J, with 7 bases in the middle. This CDR3 is built from 12 residues. The CDR3 DNA follows: TGTGCCTGGAGTGCCGAGGTAGAGACCCAGTACTTC. Amino acids: CAWSAEVETQYF.

This chain connects TRBV6-5 to TRBJ1-2, with 8 bases identical to TRBD1. The CDR3 contains 16 residues. V shed 2 bases and J 7 bases; nucleotides not matched to a gene: 12. Germline V lookup: CDR1 MNHEY, CDR2 SVGAGI. The chain's CDR3 is CASSYQRGQGAVGYTF. In DNA, the CDR3 is TGTGCCAGCAGTTACCAACGAGGGCAGGGGGCGGTTGGCTACACCTTC.

This chain connects TRBV11-3 to TRBJ2-1; D might be TRBD2 (5 bases). The CDR3 has 15 residues. Germline-derived CDR1 and CDR2 are SGHNT and YENEEA. The germline V and J ends were trimmed by 1 base and 3 bases, with 10 bases remaining between them. CDR3 in DNA: TGTGCCAGCAGCTTAGGGTCCGGGAACTACAATGAGCAGTTCTTC. Protein product: CASSLGSGNYNEQFF.

The V gene is TRBV7-3, the J gene TRBJ2-5, with D maybe TRBD2 (5 bases). V lost 5 bases to trimming and J lost 5 bases, with 15 bases between them. Germline-derived CDR1 and CDR2 are SGHTA and FQGTGA. CDR3 length: 14 residues. The CDR3 region is CASSENPTRETQYF. The CDR3 region has the DNA TGTGCCAGCAGCGAAAATCCCACTAGGGAGACCCAGTACTTC.

The chain combines TRBV6-5 with TRBJ1-2; TRBD1 is a possible D gene (5 bases). The V and J ends lost 6 bases and 4 bases respectively, with 15 bases between them. The CDR3 runs to 14 residues. Germline-derived CDR1 and CDR2 are MNHEY and SVGAGI. The CDR3 loop is CASRTGGATYGYTF. CDR3 bases: TGTGCCAGCAGAACCGGGGGAGCCACCTATGGCTACACCTTC.